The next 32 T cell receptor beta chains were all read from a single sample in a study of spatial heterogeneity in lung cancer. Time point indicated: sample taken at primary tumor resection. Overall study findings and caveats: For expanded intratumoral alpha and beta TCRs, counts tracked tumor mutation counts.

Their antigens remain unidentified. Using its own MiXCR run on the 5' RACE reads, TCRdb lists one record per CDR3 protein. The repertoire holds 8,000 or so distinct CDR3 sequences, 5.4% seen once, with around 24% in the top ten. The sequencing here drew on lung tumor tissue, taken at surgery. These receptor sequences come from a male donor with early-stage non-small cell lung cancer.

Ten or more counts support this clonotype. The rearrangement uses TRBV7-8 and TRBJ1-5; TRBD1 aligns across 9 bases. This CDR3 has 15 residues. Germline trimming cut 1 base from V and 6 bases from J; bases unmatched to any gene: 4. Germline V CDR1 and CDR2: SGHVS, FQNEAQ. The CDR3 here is CASSLETGGGQPQHF. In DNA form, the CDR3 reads TGTGCCAGCAGCTTAGAGACAGGGGGGGGTCAGCCCCAGCATTTT. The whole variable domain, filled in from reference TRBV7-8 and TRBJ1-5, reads GAGVSQSPRYKVAKRGQDVALRCDPISGHVSLFWYQQALGQGPEFLTYFQNEAQLDKSGLPSDRFFAERPEGSVSTLKIQRTQQEDSAVYLCASSLETGGGQPQHFGDGTRLSIL.

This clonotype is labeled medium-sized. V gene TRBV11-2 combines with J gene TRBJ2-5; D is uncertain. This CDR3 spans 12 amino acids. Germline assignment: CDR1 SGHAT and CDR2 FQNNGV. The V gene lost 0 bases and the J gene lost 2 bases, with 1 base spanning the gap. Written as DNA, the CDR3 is TGTGCCAGCAGCTTAGAACAAGAGACCCAGTACTTC. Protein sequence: CASSLEQETQYF.

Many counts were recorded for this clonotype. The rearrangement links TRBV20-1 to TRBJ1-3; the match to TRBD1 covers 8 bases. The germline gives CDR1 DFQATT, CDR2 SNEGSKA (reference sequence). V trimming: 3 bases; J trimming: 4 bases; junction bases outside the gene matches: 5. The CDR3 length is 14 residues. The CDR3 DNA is TGCAGTGCTAGGCCAGGGGGCGAAGGAAACACCATATATTTT. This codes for CSARPGGEGNTIYF.

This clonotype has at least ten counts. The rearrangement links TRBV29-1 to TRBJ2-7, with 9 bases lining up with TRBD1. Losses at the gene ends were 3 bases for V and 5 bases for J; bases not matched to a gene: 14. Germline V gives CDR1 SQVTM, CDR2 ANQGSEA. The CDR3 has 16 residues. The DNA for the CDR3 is TGCAGCGTTGATGGGGGGTTCGGGACAGGGATGAACGAGCAGTACTTC. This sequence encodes CSVDGGFGTGMNEQYF.

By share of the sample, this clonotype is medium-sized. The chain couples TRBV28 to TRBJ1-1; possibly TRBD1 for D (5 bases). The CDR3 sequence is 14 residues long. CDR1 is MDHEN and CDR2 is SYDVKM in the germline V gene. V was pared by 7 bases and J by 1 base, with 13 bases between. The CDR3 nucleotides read TGTGCCAGCATCGTGAGGGGCCCGAACACTGAAGCTTTCTTT. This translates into CASIVRGPNTEAFF. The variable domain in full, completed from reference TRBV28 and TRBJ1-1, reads DVKVTQSSRYLVKRTGEKVFLECVQDMDHENMFWYRQDPGLGLRLIYFSYDVKMKEKGDIPEGYSVSREKKERFSLILESASTNQTSMYLCASIVRGPNTEAFFGQGTRLTVV.

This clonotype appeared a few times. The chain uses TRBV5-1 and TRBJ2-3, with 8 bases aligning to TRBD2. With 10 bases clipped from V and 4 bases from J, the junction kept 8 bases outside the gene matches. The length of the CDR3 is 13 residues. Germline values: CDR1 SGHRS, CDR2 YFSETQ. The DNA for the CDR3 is TGCGCCGGAGCCTCGACTAGCGCAGATACGCAGTATTTT. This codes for CAGASTSADTQYF. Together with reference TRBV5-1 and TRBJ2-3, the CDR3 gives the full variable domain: KAGVTQTPRYLIKTRGQQVTLSCSPISGHRSVSWYQQTPGQGLQFLFEYFSETQRNKGNFPGRFSGRQFSNSRSEMNVSTLELGDSALYLCAGASTSADTQYFGPGTRLTVL.

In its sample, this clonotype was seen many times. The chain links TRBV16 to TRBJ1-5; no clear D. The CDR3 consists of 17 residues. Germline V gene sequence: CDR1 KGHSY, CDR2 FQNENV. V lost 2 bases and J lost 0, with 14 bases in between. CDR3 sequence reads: CASSQTVSTYSNQPQHF. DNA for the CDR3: TGTGCCAGCAGCCAAACGGTCTCAACTTATAGCAATCAGCCCCAGCATTTT.

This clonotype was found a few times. CDR3 nucleotides: TGTGCCAGCAGTCTGGGAGCTTTCTCACCCCTCCACTTT. This gives the protein CASSLGAFSPLHF. The rearrangement uses TRBV7-6 and TRBJ1-6; D remains ambiguous. The CDR3 is 13 residues long. From germline, CDR1 is SGHVS and CDR2 FNYEAQ. V shed 6 bases and J shed 10 bases, with 13 bases lying between them.

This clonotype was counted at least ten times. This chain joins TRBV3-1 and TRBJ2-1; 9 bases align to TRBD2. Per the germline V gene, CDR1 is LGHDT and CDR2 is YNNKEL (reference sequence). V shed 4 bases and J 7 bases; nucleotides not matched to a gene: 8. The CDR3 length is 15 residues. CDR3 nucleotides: TGTGCCAGCAGCCTTAGCGGGAGTGTCCTAAATGAGCAGTTCTTC. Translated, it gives CASSLSGSVLNEQFF.

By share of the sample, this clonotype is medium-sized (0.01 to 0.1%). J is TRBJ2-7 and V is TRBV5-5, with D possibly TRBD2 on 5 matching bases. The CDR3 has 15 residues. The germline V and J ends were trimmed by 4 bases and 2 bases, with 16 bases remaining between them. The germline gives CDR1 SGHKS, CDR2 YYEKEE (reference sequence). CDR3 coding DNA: TGTGCCAGCAGCCTGGAGGTAGGCGGTGCCTACGAGCAGTACTTC. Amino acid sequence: CASSLEVGGAYEQYF.

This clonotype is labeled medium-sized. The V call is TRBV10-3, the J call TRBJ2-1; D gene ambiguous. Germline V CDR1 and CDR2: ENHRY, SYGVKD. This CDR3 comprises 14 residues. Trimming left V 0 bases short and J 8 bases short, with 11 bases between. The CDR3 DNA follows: TGTGCCATCAGTGAGTCCTACCAAGCTGATGAGCAGTTCTTC. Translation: CAISESYQADEQFF.

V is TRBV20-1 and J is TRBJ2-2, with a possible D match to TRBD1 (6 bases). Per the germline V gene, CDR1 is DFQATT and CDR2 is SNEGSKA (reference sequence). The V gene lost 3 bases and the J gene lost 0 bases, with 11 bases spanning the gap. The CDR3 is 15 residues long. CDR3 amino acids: CSASKQGANTGELFF. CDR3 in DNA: TGCAGTGCTAGTAAACAGGGAGCGAACACCGGGGAGCTGTTTTTT.

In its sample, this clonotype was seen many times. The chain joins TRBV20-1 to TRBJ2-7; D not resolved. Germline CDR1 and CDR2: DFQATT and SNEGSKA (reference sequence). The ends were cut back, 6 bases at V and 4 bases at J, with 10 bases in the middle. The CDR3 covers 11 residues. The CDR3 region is CSAQTFYEQYF. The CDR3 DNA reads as TGCAGTGCCCAGACTTTTTACGAGCAGTACTTC.

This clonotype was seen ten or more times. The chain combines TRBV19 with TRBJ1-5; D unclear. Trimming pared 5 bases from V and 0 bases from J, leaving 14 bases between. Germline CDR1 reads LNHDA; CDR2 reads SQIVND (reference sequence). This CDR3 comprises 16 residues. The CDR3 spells CASSWAATYSNQPQHF. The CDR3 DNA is TGTGCCAGTAGTTGGGCCGCTACCTATAGCAATCAGCCCCAGCATTTT.

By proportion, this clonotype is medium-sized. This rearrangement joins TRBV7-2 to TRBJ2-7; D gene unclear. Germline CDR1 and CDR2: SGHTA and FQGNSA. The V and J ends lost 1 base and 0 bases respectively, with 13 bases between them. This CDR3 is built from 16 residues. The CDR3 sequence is CASSLGVGKSSYEQYF. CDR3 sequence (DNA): TGTGCCAGCAGCTTAGGGGTTGGCAAAAGCTCCTACGAGCAGTACTTC.

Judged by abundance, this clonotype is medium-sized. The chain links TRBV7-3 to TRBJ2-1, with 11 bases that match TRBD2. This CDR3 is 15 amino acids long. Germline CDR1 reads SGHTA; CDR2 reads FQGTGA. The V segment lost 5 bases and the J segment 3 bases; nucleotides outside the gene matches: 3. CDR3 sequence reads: CASSEGLADYNEQFF. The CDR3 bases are TGTGCCAGCAGCGAGGGACTAGCGGACTACAATGAGCAGTTCTTC.

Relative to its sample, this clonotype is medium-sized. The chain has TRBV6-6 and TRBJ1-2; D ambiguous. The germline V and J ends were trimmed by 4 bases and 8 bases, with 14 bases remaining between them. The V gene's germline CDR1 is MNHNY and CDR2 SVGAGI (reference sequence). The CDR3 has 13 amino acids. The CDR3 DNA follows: TGTGCCAGCAGTTTCTCTCGGTGGGAAGGCTACACCTTC. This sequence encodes CASSFSRWEGYTF.

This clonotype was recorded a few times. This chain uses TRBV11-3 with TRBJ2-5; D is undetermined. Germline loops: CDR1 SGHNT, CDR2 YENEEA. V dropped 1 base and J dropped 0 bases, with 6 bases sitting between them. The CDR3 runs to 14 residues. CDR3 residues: CASSLGRYQETQYF. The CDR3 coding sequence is TGTGCCAGCAGCTTAGGAAGGTACCAAGAGACCCAGTACTTC.

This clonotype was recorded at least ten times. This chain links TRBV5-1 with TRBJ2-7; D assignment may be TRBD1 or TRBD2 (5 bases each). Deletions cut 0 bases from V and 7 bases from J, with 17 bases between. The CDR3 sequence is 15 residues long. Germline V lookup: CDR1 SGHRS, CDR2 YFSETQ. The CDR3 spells CASSLVGRASGEQYF. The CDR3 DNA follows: TGCGCCAGCAGCTTGGTCGGCAGGGCTTCGGGGGAGCAGTACTTC.

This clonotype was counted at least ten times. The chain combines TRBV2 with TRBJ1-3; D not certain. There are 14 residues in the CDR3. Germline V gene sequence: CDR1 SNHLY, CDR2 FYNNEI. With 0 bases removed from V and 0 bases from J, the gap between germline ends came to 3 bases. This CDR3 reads CASSEAYSGNTIYF. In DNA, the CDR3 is TGTGCCAGCAGTGAAGCTTACTCTGGAAACACCATATATTTT.

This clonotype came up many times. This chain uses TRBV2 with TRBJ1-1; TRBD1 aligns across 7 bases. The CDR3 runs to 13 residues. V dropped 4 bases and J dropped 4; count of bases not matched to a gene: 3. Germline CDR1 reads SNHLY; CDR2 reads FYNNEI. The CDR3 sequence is CASSVNRGTEAFF. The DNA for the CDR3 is TGTGCCAGCAGTGTGAACAGGGGCACTGAAGCTTTCTTT.

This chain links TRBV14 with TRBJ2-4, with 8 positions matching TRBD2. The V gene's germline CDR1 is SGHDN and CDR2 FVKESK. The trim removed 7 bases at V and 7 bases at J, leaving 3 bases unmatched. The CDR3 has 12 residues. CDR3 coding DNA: TGTGCCAGCAAGGCTAGCGGGAACATTCAGTACTTC. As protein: CASKASGNIQYF.

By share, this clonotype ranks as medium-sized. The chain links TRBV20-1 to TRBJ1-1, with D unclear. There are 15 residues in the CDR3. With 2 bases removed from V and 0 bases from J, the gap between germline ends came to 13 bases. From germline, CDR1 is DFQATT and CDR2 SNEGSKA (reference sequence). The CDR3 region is CSARRSVDMNTEAFF. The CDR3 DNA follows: TGCAGTGCTAGAAGATCCGTAGATATGAACACTGAAGCTTTCTTT.

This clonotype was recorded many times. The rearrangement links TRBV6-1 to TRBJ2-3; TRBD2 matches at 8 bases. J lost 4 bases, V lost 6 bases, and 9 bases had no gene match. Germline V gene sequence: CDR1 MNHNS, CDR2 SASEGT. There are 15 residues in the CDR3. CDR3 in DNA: TGTGCCAGCAGGGTGAGCAGCGGGAGTCCAGATACGCAGTATTTT. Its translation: CASRVSSGSPDTQYF.

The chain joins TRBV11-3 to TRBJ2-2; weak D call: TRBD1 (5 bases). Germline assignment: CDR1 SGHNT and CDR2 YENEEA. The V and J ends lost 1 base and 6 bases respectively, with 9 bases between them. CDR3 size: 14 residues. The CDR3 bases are TGTGCCAGCAGCTTAGGAGGCAGGGCCGGGGAGCTGTTTTTT. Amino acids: CASSLGGRAGELFF.

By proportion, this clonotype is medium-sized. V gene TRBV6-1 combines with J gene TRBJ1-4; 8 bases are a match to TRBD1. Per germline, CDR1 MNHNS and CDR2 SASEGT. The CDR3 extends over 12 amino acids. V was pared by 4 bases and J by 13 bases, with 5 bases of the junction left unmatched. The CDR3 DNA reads TGTGCCAGCAGTGCGGACAGGGTAGGACTGTTTTTT. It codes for CASSADRVGLFF.

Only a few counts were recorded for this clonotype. The CDR3 DNA sequence: TGTGCCAGCAGCCCGGACTACAACTACGAGCAGTACTTC. Encoded protein: CASSPDYNYEQYF. The chain links TRBV7-2 to TRBJ2-7; a weak D match, TRBD2 (6 bases). Trimming cost V 5 bases and J 3 bases, with 11 bases left between them. The CDR3 spans 13 residues. Germline CDR1 reads SGHTA; CDR2 reads FQGNSA.

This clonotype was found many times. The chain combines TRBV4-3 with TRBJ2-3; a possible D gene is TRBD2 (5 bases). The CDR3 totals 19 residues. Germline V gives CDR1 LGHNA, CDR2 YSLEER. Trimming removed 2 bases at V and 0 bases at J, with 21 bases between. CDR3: CASSQRVKGLALSTDTQYF. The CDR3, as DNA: TGCGCCAGCAGCCAAAGAGTAAAGGGATTAGCGCTTAGCACAGATACGCAGTATTTT.

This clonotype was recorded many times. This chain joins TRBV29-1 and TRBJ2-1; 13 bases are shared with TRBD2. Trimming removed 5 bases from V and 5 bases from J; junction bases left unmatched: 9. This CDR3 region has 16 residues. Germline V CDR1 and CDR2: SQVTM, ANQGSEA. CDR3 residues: CSVTPPGLAGNNEQFF. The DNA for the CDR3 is TGCAGCGTTACCCCGCCGGGACTAGCGGGAAACAATGAGCAGTTCTTC.

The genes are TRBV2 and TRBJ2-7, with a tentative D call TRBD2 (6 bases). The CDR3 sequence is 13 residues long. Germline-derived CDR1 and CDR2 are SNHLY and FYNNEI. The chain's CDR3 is CATVAGLSYEQYF. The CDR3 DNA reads TGTGCTACCGTGGCGGGGCTCTCCTACGAGCAGTACTTC.

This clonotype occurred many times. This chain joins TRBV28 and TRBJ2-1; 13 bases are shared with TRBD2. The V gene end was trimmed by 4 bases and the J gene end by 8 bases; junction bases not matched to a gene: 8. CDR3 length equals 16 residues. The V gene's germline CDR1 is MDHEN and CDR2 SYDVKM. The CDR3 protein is CASSSPGTSGKYEQFF. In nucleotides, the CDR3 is TGTGCCAGCAGTTCCCCCGGGACTAGCGGGAAGTATGAGCAGTTCTTC. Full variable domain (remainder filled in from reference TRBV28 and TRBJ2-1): DVKVTQSSRYLVKRTGEKVFLECVQDMDHENMFWYRQDPGLGLRLIYFSYDVKMKEKGDIPEGYSVSREKKERFSLILESASTNQTSMYLCASSSPGTSGKYEQFFGPGTRLTVL.

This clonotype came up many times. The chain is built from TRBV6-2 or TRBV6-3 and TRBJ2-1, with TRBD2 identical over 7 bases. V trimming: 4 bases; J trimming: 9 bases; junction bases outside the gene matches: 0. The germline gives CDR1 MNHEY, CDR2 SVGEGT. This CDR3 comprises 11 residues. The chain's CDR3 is CASSSGGEQFF. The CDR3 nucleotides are TGTGCCAGCAGTTCGGGGGGTGAGCAGTTCTTC.